One and the same sample provided the 27 T cell receptor beta chains below, sequenced in a study of T-cell memory formation after mild COVID-19. TCRdb used MiXCR to reprocess the 5' RACE reads, holding one entry per CDR3 protein. The sample shows 450,000 to 650,000 distinct CDR3 sequences, roughly 21% of them seen only once. The specimen was PBMCs or a T cell subset sorted from them (not recorded which). The receptors derive from an adult woman who had mild COVID-19 (a few samples of this study predate the infection). Cell type and time point are not known.

The chain employs TRBV5-1 and TRBJ2-7, with 10 bases that match TRBD1. This CDR3 has 15 amino acids. Germline values: CDR1 SGHRS, CDR2 YFSETQ. V gave up 0 bases and J gave up 6 bases; unmatched junction bases: 6. DNA for the CDR3: TGCGCCAGCAGCTTGGATCCCGACAGGGGGCGCGAGCAGTACTTC. It codes for CASSLDPDRGREQYF.

This clonotype was counted a few times. V usage is TRBV6-2 or TRBV6-3 and J usage is TRBJ2-2; perhaps TRBD2 as D (7 bases). Per the germline V gene, CDR1 is MNHEY and CDR2 is SVGEGT. V was trimmed by 5 bases and J by 1 base, leaving 17 bases between them. CDR3 length equals 17 residues. The CDR3 protein is CASSQQGLLGNTGELFF. The CDR3 region has the DNA TGTGCCAGCAGTCAACAGGGACTATTAGGGAACACCGGGGAGCTGTTTTTT.

The chain has TRBV12-3 or TRBV12-4 and TRBJ2-1; 7 nucleotides align to TRBD2. The CDR3 contains 16 residues. V shed 5 bases and J 6 bases; nucleotides not matched to a gene: 13. The CDR3 DNA is TGTGCCAGCAGTCCGACCGCTGGGGGAGGGATCAATGAGCAGTTCTTC. It encodes CASSPTAGGGINEQFF.

The chain employs TRBV6-2 or TRBV6-3 and TRBJ1-5; no reliable D call. Between the trimmed V and J ends, which lost 0 bases and 1 base, there was a span of 4 bases. The germline CDR1 and CDR2 sequences are MNHEY and SVGEGT. This CDR3 region has 14 residues. The CDR3 is CASSYSNSNQPQHF. The CDR3 region has the DNA TGTGCCAGCAGTTACTCGAACAGCAATCAGCCCCAGCATTTT.

This clonotype was seen a few times. V gene TRBV12-5 combines with J gene TRBJ1-1; D call uncertain. V shed 7 bases and J shed 0 bases, with 18 bases lying between them. The germline CDR1 and CDR2 sequences are LGHNT and FRNRAP. The CDR3 spans 16 residues. CDR3 nucleotide sequence: TGTGCTAGTGCCAGGACTCCTGCAAGCCTGAACACTGAAGCTTTCTTT. It translates to CASARTPASLNTEAFF.

V usage is TRBV24-1 and J usage is TRBJ1-4; D is uncertain. Trimming removed 4 bases at V and 4 bases at J, with 6 bases between. The CDR3 is 13 amino acids. Germline assignment: CDR1 KGHDR and CDR2 SFDVKD. CDR3 coding DNA: TGTGCCACCAGTGACCATAATAATGAAAAACTGTTTTTT. Translated: CATSDHNNEKLFF.

This clonotype was found a few times. The chain has TRBV7-2 and TRBJ1-1; no clear D. This CDR3 has 13 amino acids. Trimming left V 3 bases short and J 1 base short, with 6 bases between. Germline V gives CDR1 SGHTA, CDR2 FQGNSA. The CDR3 region has the DNA TGTGCCAGCAGCTTTGCTAGGAACACTGAAGCTTTCTTT. It is translated as CASSFARNTEAFF.

This chain links TRBV12-5 with TRBJ2-7; 8 bases agree with TRBD2. V dropped 2 bases and J dropped 9; count of bases not matched to a gene: 0. Germline CDR1 LGHNT, CDR2 FRNRAP. CDR3 length: 11 amino acids. The CDR3, as DNA: TGTGCTAGTGGTTTGACTAGCGGGCAGTACTTC. This translates into CASGLTSGQYF.

There are a few counts of this clonotype. V and J are TRBV7-9 and TRBJ1-2; 7 bases match TRBD1. This CDR3 is 13 amino acids long. V shed 0 bases and J 7 bases; nucleotides not matched to a gene: 2. Germline V lookup: CDR1 SEHNR, CDR2 FQNEAQ (reference sequence). The CDR3 nucleotides are TGTGCCAGCAGCTTAGCAGGGGGCAGTGGCTACACCTTC. Amino acid sequence: CASSLAGGSGYTF.

In this sample, this clonotype turned up a few times. This rearrangement joins TRBV20-1 to TRBJ2-3, with 11 bases that match TRBD2. The CDR3 length is 15 residues. Germline V gives CDR1 DFQATT, CDR2 SNEGSKA (reference sequence). With V trimmed by 6 bases and J by 0 bases, 5 bases remained unmatched. The CDR3 loop is CSAPRTSGSTDTQYF. DNA for the CDR3: TGCAGTGCACCTCGGACTAGCGGGAGCACAGATACGCAGTATTTT.

The gene calls are TRBV9 and TRBJ2-7; 7 nucleotides align to TRBD2. The CDR3 is 15 amino acids. After removal of 0 bases from V and 1 base from J, the junction contained 4 bases not matched to a gene. Germline CDR1 reads SGDLS; CDR2 reads YYNGEE. The CDR3 DNA follows: TGTGCCAGCAGCGTAGGACTAGCCTCGTCCTACGAGCAGTACTTC. This codes for CASSVGLASSYEQYF.

This chain links TRBV7-3 with TRBJ2-6, with D uncertain. Germline lookup yields CDR1 SGHTA and CDR2 FQGTGA. The CDR3 is 15 residues long. Trimming pared 2 bases from V and 1 base from J, leaving 6 bases between. In DNA, the CDR3 is TGTGCCAGCAGCTTAGCCAGGTCTGGGGCCAACGTCCTGACTTTC. This encodes CASSLARSGANVLTF.

This clonotype was counted ten times or more. V gene TRBV7-8 combines with J gene TRBJ2-7; 11 positions match TRBD1. The CDR3 is 17 residues long. Germline lookup yields CDR1 SGHVS and CDR2 FQNEAQ. V lost 1 base to trimming and J lost 1 base; unmatched junction nucleotides: 6. The CDR3 nucleotides are TGTGCCAGCAGCTTAGGGACAGGGGGCCTCGATTCCTACGAGCAGTACTTC. Encoded protein: CASSLGTGGLDSYEQYF. The variable domain in full, with the rest retrieved from reference TRBV7-8 and TRBJ2-7, is GAGVSQSPRYKVAKRGQDVALRCDPISGHVSLFWYQQALGQGPEFLTYFQNEAQLDKSGLPSDRFFAERPEGSVSTLKIQRTQQEDSAVYLCASSLGTGGLDSYEQYFGPGTRLTVT.

In its sample, this clonotype was seen a few times. This chain joins TRBV5-6 and TRBJ1-1; perhaps TRBD1 as D (5 bases). Germline assignment: CDR1 SGHDT and CDR2 YYEEEE. The CDR3 loop spans 16 amino acids. V was cut by 0 bases and J by 5 bases, with 17 bases left in between. Here the CDR3 DNA reads TGTGCCAGCAGCTTGGGAACGCACAGGCCGCCAACTGAAGCTTTCTTT. It yields the protein CASSLGTHRPPTEAFF.

The chain links TRBV12-3 or TRBV12-4 to TRBJ2-7; D not certain. The CDR3 is 12 amino acids. The V end lost 8 bases, the J end lost 6 bases, and 14 bases lay between the germline ends. The CDR3 region is CASGKYLGEQYF. In DNA form, the CDR3 reads TGTGCCAGCGGGAAATACTTGGGCGAGCAGTACTTC.

This sequence joins TRBV15 and TRBJ1-1; no clear D. Germline CDR1 LNHNV, CDR2 YYDKDF (reference sequence). V lost 0 bases, J lost 4 bases, and 9 bases lay in between. There are 14 residues in the CDR3. The DNA of the CDR3 is TGTGCCACCAGCAGAGATCGAGGGATCACTGAAGCTTTCTTT. This codes for CATSRDRGITEAFF.

This clonotype came up a few times. V usage is TRBV4-1 and J usage is TRBJ1-2, with 9 bases lining up with TRBD1. Germline CDR1 MGHRA, CDR2 YSYEKL. The CDR3 runs to 17 residues. Trimming took 3 bases from V and 6 from J; bases not matched to a gene: 14. The CDR3 protein is CASSHGPPGQGENGYTF. The CDR3 region has the DNA TGCGCCAGCAGCCACGGACCCCCGGGACAGGGCGAGAATGGCTACACCTTC.

This clonotype was counted between two and nine times. V gene TRBV3-1 combines with J gene TRBJ2-2, with 7 bases that match TRBD2. V was pared by 1 base and J by 6 bases, with 5 bases of the junction left unmatched. CDR1 and CDR2 from the germline V gene are LGHDT and YNNKEL (reference sequence). The CDR3 runs 15 residues. CDR3 nucleotide sequence: TGTGCCAGCAGCCAAGCGGGAGGCCGGTCCGGGGAGCTGTTTTTT. It yields the protein CASSQAGGRSGELFF.

This sequence joins TRBV5-1 and TRBJ1-1; 8 bases fit TRBD1. With 1 base clipped from V and 7 bases from J, the junction kept 9 bases outside the gene matches. The germline V gene has CDR1 SGHRS and CDR2 YFSETQ. The CDR3 runs to 15 residues. For the CDR3, the DNA is TGCGCCAGCAGCTTGTATCAGGGGGCGGTGGGTGAAGCTTTCTTT. It translates to CASSLYQGAVGEAFF.

This clonotype was seen repeatedly, ten times or more. The CDR3 here is CASSFSGTGAEQYF. The CDR3 DNA reads TGTGCCAGCAGTTTCTCCGGGACAGGGGCCGAGCAGTACTTC. The chain has TRBV12-3 or TRBV12-4 and TRBJ2-7; 10 bases fit TRBD1. Trimming at V came to 3 bases and at J to 6 bases, leaving 5 bases not matched to a gene. The CDR3 runs to 14 residues.

This rearrangement joins TRBV27 to TRBJ1-6; 12 positions agree with TRBD1. The junction had 6 bases not matched to a gene; V was cut back by 4 bases and J by 14 bases. There are 14 residues in the CDR3. Germline V gene sequence: CDR1 MNHEY, CDR2 SMNVEV (reference sequence). The CDR3 DNA follows: TGTGCCAGCAGTTCCGGGACAGGGGGCTCGACCCTCCACTTT. Translated: CASSSGTGGSTLHF.

The rearrangement joins TRBV5-4 to TRBJ2-2; TRBD2 is a possible D gene (5 bases). CDR1 is SGHNT and CDR2 is YYREEE in the germline V gene (reference sequence). The CDR3 has 15 amino acids. The V end was cut by 3 bases, the J end by 0 bases, with 9 bases between. The CDR3 here is CASSSSGTNTGELFF. DNA for the CDR3: TGTGCCAGCAGCTCCAGCGGTACGAACACCGGGGAGCTGTTTTTT.

The chain is built from TRBV24-1 and TRBJ2-1; 7 bases are a match to TRBD2. This CDR3 has 18 amino acids. Trimming took 2 bases from V and 2 from J; bases not matched to a gene: 11. Germline lookup yields CDR1 KGHDR and CDR2 SFDVKD. The CDR3 nucleotides are TGTGCCACCAGTGATTCCTACTATGGGGGGGGAACCTACAATGAGCAGTTCTTC. This gives the protein CATSDSYYGGGTYNEQFF.

The chain couples TRBV18 to TRBJ1-2; D uncertain. This CDR3 comprises 14 residues. Trimming removed 3 bases at V and 1 base at J, with 9 bases between. CDR1 and CDR2 (germline): KGHSH, LQKENI. As DNA, the CDR3 is TGTGCCAGCTCACCGTTCAAGTTTAACTATGGCTACACCTTC. This encodes CASSPFKFNYGYTF.

This clonotype occurred a few times. V is TRBV24-1 and J is TRBJ2-1; the D gene is possibly TRBD1 (6 bases). The V end was cut by 4 bases, the J end by 4 bases, with 7 bases between. The V gene's germline CDR1 is KGHDR and CDR2 SFDVKD. This CDR3 contains 13 residues. As DNA, the CDR3 is TGTGCCACCAGTGAAGGGACATACAATGAGCAGTTCTTC. Amino acid sequence: CATSEGTYNEQFF.

This clonotype was recorded a few times. The J gene is TRBJ2-1, the V gene TRBV15; D perhaps matches TRBD2 (6 bases). CDR3 length: 17 residues. Germline V CDR1 and CDR2: LNHNV, YYDKDF (reference sequence). V shed 5 bases and J shed 0 bases, with 17 bases lying between them. The CDR3 DNA reads as TGTGCCACCAGCGGAGGAGGCGGGGTAGGCTCCTACAATGAGCAGTTCTTC. Amino acids: CATSGGGGVGSYNEQFF.

This clonotype was seen only a few times. The V call is TRBV13, the J call TRBJ2-7, with D possibly TRBD2 on 6 matching bases. Trimming pared 2 bases from V and 0 bases from J, leaving 20 bases between. The CDR3 sequence is 18 residues long. The V gene's germline CDR1 is PRHDT and CDR2 FYEKMQ (reference sequence). The CDR3 region is CASSLREWRGRPSYEQYF. CDR3 sequence (DNA): TGTGCCAGCAGCTTAAGGGAGTGGCGGGGACGTCCCTCCTACGAGCAGTACTTC.